Sequencing of this T cell receptor beta chain was carried out in a study of monozygotic twins with inflammatory bowel disease. Overall study findings and caveats: Against healthy co-twins, IBD patients had lower TCRbeta diversity (measured by inverse Simpson). Patient-to-patient differences in immunosuppressive treatment may have added variability to the repertoires. With others, IBD patients shared fewer clonotypes than healthy twins did, especially with disease activity.

About this clonotype: Its target is not known.

TCRdb derives one entry per CDR3 protein from the 5' RACE reads, leaving out DNA. Here the sample table reports 350,000 to 550,000 distinct CDR3 sequences. The receptor was derived from a human donor with ulcerative colitis or Crohn's disease, or a healthy co-twin of an affected twin (not recorded which). Sequenced input: blood.

This chain's CDR3 is CASSSESEGHEQYF. The rearrangement joins TRBV28 to TRBJ2-7; no DNA is available, so the TRBD1 call from TCRdb remains unchecked. CDR3 length: 14 amino acids. Germline V gene lookup returns CDR1 MDHEN and CDR2 SYDVKM.